Below are 24 T cell receptor beta chains sequenced from a single sample in a study of cytomegalovirus exposure and HLA in healthy donors. The PCR contained 60 Vbeta and 13 Jbeta primers. Here immunoSEQ multiplex PCR was the method, and the copy in TCRdb shows in-frame clones only, minus some. This sample has about 52,000 clones, with around 70% found just once. Sequences were obtained from PBMCs. The origin of the receptors is a woman aged 45-65 years in good health and CMV-seronegative.

This clone was found a few times. The chain carries TRBV6-5 and TRBJ2-1; D remains ambiguous. Germline V gene data show CDR1 as MNHEY and CDR2 as SVGAGI. This CDR3 comprises 12 residues. Between the trimmed V and J ends, which lost 6 bases and 6 bases, there was a span of 9 bases. The CDR3: CASSPLGNEQFF. The CDR3 DNA reads TGTGCCAGCAGCCCGCTAGGCAATGAGCAGTTCTTC.

The table lists this clone with a few counts. The chain joins TRBV5-1 to TRBJ1-1; the match to TRBD1 covers 8 bases. The V and J ends lost 4 bases and 6 bases, in that order; junction bases with no gene match: 20. The CDR3 has 18 amino acids. The germline V gene encodes CDR1 SGHRS and CDR2 YFSETQ. The CDR3 DNA sequence: TGCGCCAGCAGCCTACCAAATCACACAAGGACAGGGAGTGCTGAAGCTTTCTTT. Its protein is CASSLPNHTRTGSAEAFF. Looking up the rest from reference TRBV5-1 and TRBJ1-1 gives the full variable domain: KAGVTQTPRYLIKTRGQQVTLSCSPISGHRSVSWYQQTPGQGLQFLFEYFSETQRNKGNFPGRFSGRQFSNSRSEMNVSTLELGDSALYLCASSLPNHTRTGSAEAFFGQGTRLTVV.

The CDR3 here is CASSLGGLSNTIYF. CDR3 bases: TGTGCCAGCTCCCTGGGGGGGTTGTCGAACACCATATATTTT. V and J are TRBV9 and TRBJ1-3; possibly TRBD1 for D (5 bases). CDR3 length: 14 residues. V lost 7 bases, J lost 7 bases, and 18 bases lay in between. Germline V CDR1 and CDR2: SGDLS, YYNGEE.

The chain couples TRBV15 to TRBJ1-1, with 7 bases fitting TRBD1. The germline gives CDR1 LNHNV, CDR2 YYDKDF (reference sequence). This CDR3 is built from 16 residues. The V segment lost 3 bases and the J segment 3 bases; nucleotides outside the gene matches: 10. Here the CDR3 reads CATSSWGQSGDTEAFF. The CDR3 DNA follows: TGTGCCACCAGCAGTTGGGGACAGTCGGGGGACACTGAAGCTTTCTTT.

The CDR3 DNA reads as TGTGCCAGCAAGACGGACAGGGAAAACACCGGGGAGCTGTTTTTT. Protein product: CASKTDRENTGELFF. This chain connects TRBV6-5 to TRBJ2-2; 8 bases are shared with TRBD1. Trimming cost V 7 bases and J 2 bases; bases outside gene matches: 6. Per germline, CDR1 MNHEY and CDR2 SVGAGI. The CDR3 runs 15 residues.

The chain links TRBV7-9 to TRBJ2-7; TRBD1 matches at 8 bases. Germline values: CDR1 SEHNR, CDR2 FQNEAQ (reference sequence). This CDR3 spans 13 amino acids. V shed 1 base and J 10 bases; nucleotides not matched to a gene: 6. The CDR3 sequence is CASSLEGQALQYF. CDR3 DNA: TGTGCCAGCAGCTTAGAGGGACAGGCTTTACAGTACTTC.

This chain uses TRBV7-7 with TRBJ2-3; 8 nucleotides align to TRBD2. V shed 6 bases, J shed 1 base, and the junction held 6 bases outside the gene matches. In germline, CDR1 is SSHAT, CDR2 FNYEAQ (reference sequence). This CDR3 comprises 15 residues. The CDR3 sequence: CASSPSGGGTDTQYF. In DNA, the CDR3 is TGTGCCAGCAGTCCGTCCGGGGGGGGCACAGATACGCAGTATTTT.

This clone was counted between two and nine times. The rearrangement uses TRBV11-1 and TRBJ1-6; D is undetermined. The length of the CDR3 is 13 residues. V lost 5 bases and J 7 bases, leaving 9 bases between the germline ends. CDR1 SGHAT and CDR2 FQDESV come from the germline V gene (reference sequence). The DNA for the CDR3 is TGTGCCAGCAGCCTTGCGGCGAATTCACCCCTCCACTTT. Its translation: CASSLAANSPLHF. The full variable domain, in which reference TRBV11-1 and TRBJ1-6 provide the parts outside the CDR3, is EAEVAQSPRYKITEKSQAVAFWCDPISGHATLYWYRQILGQGPELLVQFQDESVVDDSQLPKDRFSAERLKGVDSTLKIQPAELGDSAMYLCASSLAANSPLHFGNGTRLTVT.

The J gene is TRBJ1-4, the V gene TRBV4-1; D not resolved. The V and J ends lost 3 bases and 8 bases respectively, with 10 bases between them. The germline V gene encodes CDR1 MGHRA and CDR2 YSYEKL. The CDR3 contains 13 residues. The CDR3 DNA follows: TGCGCCAGCAGCCAGGCTCACAGCGAAAAACTGTTTTTT. It is translated as CASSQAHSEKLFF.

This clone has a single count. The chain carries TRBV6-5 and TRBJ2-7, with 9 positions matching TRBD1. CDR3 length equals 15 residues. The V gene end was trimmed by 0 bases and the J gene end by 3 bases; junction bases not matched to a gene: 3. The germline CDR1 and CDR2 sequences are MNHEY and SVGAGI. The CDR3 DNA follows: TGTGCCAGCAGTTACTCGACAGGGGGATTCTACGAGCAGTACTTC. It translates to CASSYSTGGFYEQYF.

The chain couples TRBV28 to TRBJ2-1, with 10 bases lining up with TRBD1. CDR3 length equals 15 residues. With V trimmed by 8 bases and J by 7 bases, 11 bases remained unmatched. Per germline, CDR1 MDHEN and CDR2 SYDVKM. CDR3 sequence reads: CASRTTGQGKNEQFF. As DNA, the CDR3 is TGTGCCAGCCGGACAACGGGACAGGGGAAGAATGAGCAGTTCTTC.

V gene TRBV6-5 combines with J gene TRBJ2-3; TRBD2 is a possible D gene (6 bases). CDR1 and CDR2 (germline): MNHEY, SVGAGI. The CDR3 sequence is 16 residues long. V lost 1 base, J lost 0 bases, and 11 bases lay in between. The CDR3 DNA sequence: TGTGCCAGCAGTTACTTCCGGGGGTCTAGCACAGATACGCAGTATTTT. Translated, it gives CASSYFRGSSTDTQYF.

This clone has just one count. The rearrangement uses TRBV28 and TRBJ2-7, with 7 nucleotides matching TRBD1. This CDR3 spans 14 amino acids. The junction had 5 bases not matched to a gene; V was cut back by 6 bases and J by 0 bases. Per the germline V gene, CDR1 is MDHEN and CDR2 is SYDVKM. The DNA for the CDR3 is TGTGCCAGCAGCTCGACAGGGCCCTCCTACGAGCAGTACTTC. This translates into CASSSTGPSYEQYF.

This chain joins TRBV2 and TRBJ1-5; D remains unclear. Germline values: CDR1 SNHLY, CDR2 FYNNEI. Between the trimmed V and J ends, which lost 2 bases and 8 bases, there was a span of 7 bases. The length of the CDR3 is 12 residues. For the CDR3, the DNA is TGTGCCAGCAGTGAACCCCCTAAGCCCCAGCATTTT. Translation: CASSEPPKPQHF.

This clone was found a few times. The gene calls are TRBV5-4 and TRBJ2-1; TRBD2 matches at 7 bases. CDR1 and CDR2 from the germline V gene are SGHNT and YYREEE (reference sequence). V dropped 2 bases and J dropped 2; count of bases not matched to a gene: 4. The CDR3 is made up of 15 amino acids. In nucleotides, the CDR3 is TGTGCCAGCAGCTTCGGCGGGAGCCCCTACAATGAGCAGTTCTTC. Its translation: CASSFGGSPYNEQFF.

The chain employs TRBV28 and TRBJ2-7, with 11 bases lining up with TRBD1. Trimming took 6 bases from V and 5 from J; bases not matched to a gene: 3. Germline V gene lookup returns CDR1 MDHEN and CDR2 SYDVKM. The CDR3 spans 13 residues. The CDR3 spells CASSSGQGDEQYF. As DNA, the CDR3 is TGTGCCAGCAGCTCGGGACAGGGGGACGAGCAGTACTTC.

This clone came up a few times. The chain has TRBV11-2 and TRBJ2-1; weak D call: TRBD2 (6 bases). Germline V lookup: CDR1 SGHAT, CDR2 FQNNGV. The CDR3 consists of 13 residues. The V end was cut by 4 bases, the J end by 8 bases, with 12 bases between. The CDR3 spells CASSSPTGDEQFF. CDR3 nucleotide sequence: TGTGCCAGCAGCTCGCCCACGGGGGATGAGCAGTTCTTC.

The chain recombines TRBV9 with TRBJ2-1; 9 bases fit TRBD2. V lost 0 bases, J lost 8 bases, and 9 bases stayed unmatched. The germline V gene has CDR1 SGDLS and CDR2 YYNGEE. The CDR3 has 16 amino acids. The CDR3 DNA reads as TGTGCCAGCAGCGTAGATGGAGCGGGAGGACTGGATGAGCAGTTCTTC. Translation: CASSVDGAGGLDEQFF.

CDR3 amino acids: CASSFGGSNNEQFF. The CDR3 nucleotides are TGCGCCAGCAGCTTTGGCGGGAGTAACAATGAGCAGTTCTTC. The rearrangement links TRBV5-1 to TRBJ2-1; 7 nucleotides line up with TRBD2. There are 14 residues in the CDR3. V lost 2 bases, J lost 5 bases, and 4 bases stayed unmatched. Looked up from germline, CDR1 is SGHRS and CDR2 is YFSETQ.

The chain combines TRBV28 with TRBJ2-5; 8 nucleotides match TRBD2. The CDR3 length is 15 residues. Germline V lookup: CDR1 MDHEN, CDR2 SYDVKM. The ends lost 3 bases at V and 4 bases at J; junction bases unmatched: 7. CDR3 loop: CASSLPAGAGETQYF. CDR3 nucleotides: TGTGCCAGCAGTTTGCCAGCGGGAGCAGGAGAGACCCAGTACTTC.

The rearrangement joins TRBV4-1 to TRBJ2-3; possible D gene TRBD2, 6 bases. Per germline, CDR1 MGHRA and CDR2 YSYEKL. This CDR3 contains 15 residues. V was pared by 0 bases and J by 1 base, with 8 bases between. The CDR3 DNA reads TGCGCCAGCAGCCAAGAGTTAGCGGGCACAGATACGCAGTATTTT. This encodes CASSQELAGTDTQYF.

The rearrangement links TRBV2 to TRBJ2-1, with TRBD2 identical over 8 bases. Germline CDR1 is SNHLY and CDR2 is FYNNEI. The V segment lost 1 base and the J segment 4 bases; nucleotides outside the gene matches: 3. The CDR3 is made up of 15 amino acids. CDR3 nucleotide sequence: TGTGCCAGCAGTGAAGTAGCGGGGCGGTACAATGAGCAGTTCTTC. Its protein product is CASSEVAGRYNEQFF.

The chain carries TRBV10-3 and TRBJ2-1; possibly TRBD2 for D (5 bases). CDR1 is ENHRY, CDR2 SYGVKD, per germline. V lost 0 bases and J lost 3, with 12 bases in between. The CDR3 runs to 16 residues. CDR3 region: CAISESTGRNYNEQFF. DNA of the CDR3: TGTGCCATCAGTGAGTCGACGGGAAGAAACTACAATGAGCAGTTCTTC.

J is TRBJ1-4 and V is TRBV5-1; D is perhaps TRBD1 (6 bases). CDR3 length: 16 amino acids. The germline V gene encodes CDR1 SGHRS and CDR2 YFSETQ. V was trimmed by 3 bases and J by 0 bases, leaving 12 bases between them. The chain's CDR3 is CASSSGTPATNEKLFF. The CDR3 DNA is TGCGCCAGCAGCTCCGGGACACCAGCAACTAATGAAAAACTGTTTTTT.